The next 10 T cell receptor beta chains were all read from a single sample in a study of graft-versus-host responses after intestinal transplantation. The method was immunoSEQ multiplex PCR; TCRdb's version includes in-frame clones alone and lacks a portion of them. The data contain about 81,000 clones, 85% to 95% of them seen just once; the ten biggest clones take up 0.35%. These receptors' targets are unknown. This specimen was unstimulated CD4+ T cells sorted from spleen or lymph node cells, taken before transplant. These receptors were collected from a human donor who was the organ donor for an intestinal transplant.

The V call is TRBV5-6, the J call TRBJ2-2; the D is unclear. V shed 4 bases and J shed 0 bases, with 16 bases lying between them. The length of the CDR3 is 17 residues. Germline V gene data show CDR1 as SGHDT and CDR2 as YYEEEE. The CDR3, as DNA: TGTGCCAGCAGCGTTCCCCCCGGTACTCCGAACACCGGGGAGCTGTTTTTT. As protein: CASSVPPGTPNTGELFF.

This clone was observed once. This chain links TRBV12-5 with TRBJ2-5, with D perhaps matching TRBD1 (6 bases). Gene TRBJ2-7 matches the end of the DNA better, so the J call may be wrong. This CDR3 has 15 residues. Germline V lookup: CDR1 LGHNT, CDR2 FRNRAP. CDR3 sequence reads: CASGLGRGNSYEQYF. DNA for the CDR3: TGTGCTAGTGGTTTGGGCAGGGGAAACTCCTACGAGCAGTACTTC.

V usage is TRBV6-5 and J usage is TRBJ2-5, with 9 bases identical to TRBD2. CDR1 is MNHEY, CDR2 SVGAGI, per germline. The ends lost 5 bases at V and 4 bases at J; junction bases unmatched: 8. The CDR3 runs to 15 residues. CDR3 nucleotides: TGTGCCAGCAGTCGGGGCGGGAGGGCCGGAGAGACCCAGTACTTC. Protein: CASSRGGRAGETQYF.

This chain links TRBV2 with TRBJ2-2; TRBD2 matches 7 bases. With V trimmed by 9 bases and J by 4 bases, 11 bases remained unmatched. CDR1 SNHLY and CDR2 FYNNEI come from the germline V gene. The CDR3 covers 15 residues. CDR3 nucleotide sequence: TGTGCCAGTGCCGGGGTAGCGGGCGGCACCGGGGAGCTGTTTTTT. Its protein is CASAGVAGGTGELFF.

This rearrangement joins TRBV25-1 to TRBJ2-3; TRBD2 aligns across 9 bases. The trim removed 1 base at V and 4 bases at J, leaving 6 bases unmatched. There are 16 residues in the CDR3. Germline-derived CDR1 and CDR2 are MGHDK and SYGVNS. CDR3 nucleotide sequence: TGTGCCAGCAGTGAATGGGGCGGGGGGGCGGCAGATACGCAGTATTTT. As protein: CASSEWGGGAADTQYF.

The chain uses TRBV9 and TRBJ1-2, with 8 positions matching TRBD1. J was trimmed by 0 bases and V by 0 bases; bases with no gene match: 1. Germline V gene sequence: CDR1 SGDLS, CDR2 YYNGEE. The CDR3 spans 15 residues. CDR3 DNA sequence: TGTGCCAGCAGCGTAGGACAGGGGTCTAACTATGGCTACACCTTC. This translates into CASSVGQGSNYGYTF.

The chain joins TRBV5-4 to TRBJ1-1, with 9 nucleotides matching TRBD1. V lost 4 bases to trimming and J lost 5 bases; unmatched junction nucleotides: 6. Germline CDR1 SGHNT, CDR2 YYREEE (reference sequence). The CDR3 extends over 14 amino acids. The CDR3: CASSRGTGMTEAFF. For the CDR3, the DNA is TGTGCCAGCAGCCGAGGGACAGGGATGACTGAAGCTTTCTTT.

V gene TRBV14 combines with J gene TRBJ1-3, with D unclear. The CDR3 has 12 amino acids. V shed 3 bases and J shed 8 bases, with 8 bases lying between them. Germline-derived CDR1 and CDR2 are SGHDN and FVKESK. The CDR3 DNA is TGTGCCAGCAGCCACTTTTCCCACACCATATATTTT. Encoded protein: CASSHFSHTIYF. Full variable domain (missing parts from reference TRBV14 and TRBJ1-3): EAGVTQFPSHSVIEKGQTVTLRCDPISGHDNLYWYRRVMGKEIKFLLHFVKESKQDESGMPNNRFLAERTGGTYSTLKVQPAELEDSGVYFCASSHFSHTIYFGEGSWLTVV.

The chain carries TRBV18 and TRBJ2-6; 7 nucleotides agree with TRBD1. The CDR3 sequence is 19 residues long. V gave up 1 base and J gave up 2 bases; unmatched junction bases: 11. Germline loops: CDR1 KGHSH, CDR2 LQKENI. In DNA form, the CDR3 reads TGTGCCAGCTCACCACTTCCCAGGGGGAACAGTGCTGGGGCCAACGTCCTGACTTTC. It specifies CASSPLPRGNSAGANVLTF.

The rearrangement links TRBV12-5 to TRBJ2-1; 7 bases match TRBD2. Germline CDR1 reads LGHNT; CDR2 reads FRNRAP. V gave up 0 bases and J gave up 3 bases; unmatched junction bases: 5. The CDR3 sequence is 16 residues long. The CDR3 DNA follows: TGTGCTAGTGGTTTGGTCGGCGGGAGACTCTACAATGAGCAGTTCTTC. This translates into CASGLVGGRLYNEQFF. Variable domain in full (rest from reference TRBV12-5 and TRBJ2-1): DARVTQTPRHKVTEMGQEVTMRCQPILGHNTVFWYRQTMMQGLELLAYFRNRAPLDDSGMPKDRFSAEMPDATLATLKIQPSEPRDSAVYFCASGLVGGRLYNEQFFGPGTRLTVL.